Each of the 24 T cell receptor beta chains below was sequenced from the same sample in a study of neurological immune-mediated disorders. From the 5' RACE reads, TCRdb called clonotypes with MiXCR, one entry per CDR3 protein. This table holds about 30,000 distinct CDR3 sequences, approximately 5% found once. Sequenced material: CD4+ T cells from blood. Receptors originate from a woman in her 50s in good health.

This clonotype occurred many times. The chain joins TRBV11-3 to TRBJ1-1; D is unresolved. Germline values: CDR1 SGHNT, CDR2 YENEEA. Trimming took off 3 bases at V and 5 bases at J, with 10 bases between the two ends. CDR3 length equals 13 residues. The CDR3 here is CASSFGDNTEAFF. CDR3 bases: TGTGCCAGCAGCTTCGGGGATAATACTGAAGCTTTCTTT.

In this sample, this clonotype turned up many times. The chain combines TRBV28 with TRBJ2-1; 7 nucleotides match TRBD2. Germline CDR1 is MDHEN and CDR2 is SYDVKM. CDR3 length: 15 residues. Germline trimming cut 1 base from V and 4 bases from J; bases unmatched to any gene: 4. The CDR3 DNA sequence: TGTGCCAGCAGTTTATTGGGGGGGAATTACAATGAGCAGTTCTTC. Its protein is CASSLLGGNYNEQFF.

By share, this clonotype ranks as medium-sized. DNA for the CDR3: TGTGCCAGCAGCTTCTCGGGACAGTCGAATGAAAAACTGTTTTTT. Translation: CASSFSGQSNEKLFF. The gene calls are TRBV5-5 and TRBJ1-4; 7 bases match TRBD1. Germline trimming cut 2 bases from V and 5 bases from J; bases unmatched to any gene: 6. This CDR3 has 15 residues. The germline gives CDR1 SGHKS, CDR2 YYEKEE (reference sequence).

This clonotype was counted only a few times. This rearrangement joins TRBV2 to TRBJ1-1; 7 bases match TRBD1. The CDR3 has 13 amino acids. The J segment lost 11 bases and the V segment lost 6 bases, leaving 12 bases of the junction unmatched. CDR1 and CDR2 from the germline V gene are SNHLY and FYNNEI. CDR3 nucleotides: TGTGCCAGCAGAGACCCAGGAGGGGACAGCGCTTTCTTT. This encodes CASRDPGGDSAFF.

This clonotype is classed as medium-sized. The J gene is TRBJ1-2, the V gene TRBV2, with a weak D call TRBD1 (6 bases). The CDR3 extends over 13 amino acids. Trimming took 3 bases from V and 8 from J, leaving 13 bases between them. Germline assignment: CDR1 SNHLY and CDR2 FYNNEI. The chain's CDR3 is CASSERGAEGYTF. In DNA, the CDR3 is TGTGCCAGCAGTGAGCGGGGGGCGGAAGGCTACACCTTC.

This clonotype was detected many times. The chain recombines TRBV5-1 with TRBJ2-7; perhaps TRBD1 as D (7 bases). Germline assignment: CDR1 SGHRS and CDR2 YFSETQ. V shed 0 bases and J shed 2 bases, with 12 bases lying between them. This CDR3 has 15 residues. CDR3 protein: CASSLEQGGPYEQYF. In nucleotides, the CDR3 is TGCGCCAGCAGCTTGGAGCAGGGGGGACCCTACGAGCAGTACTTC.

In its sample, this clonotype was seen many times. V and J are TRBV20-1 and TRBJ1-5; D might be TRBD1 (5 bases). V shed 0 bases and J shed 1 base, with 10 bases lying between them. The CDR3 is made up of 15 amino acids. Germline V gene lookup returns CDR1 DFQATT and CDR2 SNEGSKA (reference sequence). This CDR3 reads CSARDGTQSNQPQHF. CDR3 coding DNA: TGCAGTGCTAGAGATGGGACTCAGAGCAATCAGCCCCAGCATTTT.

This clonotype has ten or more counts. The chain employs TRBV5-1 and TRBJ2-3; 10 bases match TRBD1. Germline CDR1 SGHRS, CDR2 YFSETQ. Trimming took 4 bases from V and 5 from J; bases not matched to a gene: 7. The CDR3 is made up of 15 amino acids. CDR3 DNA sequence: TGCGCCAGCAGCCAGAGGGACAGGGGAAGAGATACGCAGTATTTT. Protein sequence: CASSQRDRGRDTQYF.

The chain recombines TRBV6-2 or TRBV6-3 with TRBJ2-1; TRBD2 agrees at 11 bases. The CDR3 contains 15 residues. Germline assignment: CDR1 MNHEY and CDR2 SVGEGT. J gave up 8 bases and V 8 bases, and 11 bases lay outside the gene matches. CDR3: CASGISGRAMDEQFF. The CDR3 region has the DNA TGTGCCAGCGGTATTAGCGGGAGGGCTATGGATGAGCAGTTCTTC.

Many counts were recorded for this clonotype. The junction shows a germline mismatch at one end, possibly a read error. The chain joins TRBV20-1 to TRBJ2-7, with 12 bases lining up with TRBD2. Germline-derived CDR1 and CDR2 are DFQATT and SNEGSKA (reference sequence). The CDR3 spans 14 residues. This CDR3 reads CSARSGTSGLRGGF. In DNA, the CDR3 is TGCAGTGCTAGATCTGGGACTAGCGGGTTAAGGGGGGGTTTC.

This clonotype was counted at least ten times. This chain links TRBV24-1 with TRBJ2-2; tentative D call: TRBD2 (5 bases). Trimming removed 2 bases from V and 0 bases from J, with 9 bases in between. This CDR3 contains 16 residues. Germline-derived CDR1 and CDR2 are KGHDR and SFDVKD. The CDR3 here is CATSDWGVSNTGELFF. The CDR3 nucleotides are TGTGCCACCAGTGATTGGGGAGTCTCGAACACCGGGGAGCTGTTTTTT.

This clonotype has ten or more counts. The J gene is TRBJ2-2, the V gene TRBV6-1; TRBD1 matches at 9 bases. The CDR3 contains 14 residues. J gave up 7 bases and V 5 bases, and 5 bases lay outside the gene matches. Germline CDR1 reads MNHNS; CDR2 reads SASEGT. CDR3 protein: CASSPGTGFGELFF. CDR3 coding DNA: TGTGCCAGCAGTCCCGGGACAGGGTTCGGGGAGCTGTTTTTT.

This clonotype was counted ten times or more. This chain connects TRBV6-2 or TRBV6-3 to TRBJ2-7; 7 bases match TRBD2. With 0 bases clipped from V and 0 bases from J, the junction kept 5 bases outside the gene matches. The germline V gene encodes CDR1 MNHEY and CDR2 SVGEGT. The CDR3 runs 16 residues. The CDR3 region has the DNA TGTGCCAGCAGTTACTCGACTAGCAGAAACTCCTACGAGCAGTACTTC. It is translated as CASSYSTSRNSYEQYF.

This clonotype was recorded many times. This chain links TRBV5-1 with TRBJ2-7; D remains unclear. V was pared by 4 bases and J by 1 base, with 12 bases between. The germline V gene encodes CDR1 SGHRS and CDR2 YFSETQ. This CDR3 comprises 14 residues. The DNA of the CDR3 is TGCGCCAGCAGCCAAATAGCCCCGTCCTACGAGCAGTACTTC. Its translation: CASSQIAPSYEQYF.

The sample holds many counts of this clonotype. This chain connects TRBV12-3 or TRBV12-4 to TRBJ2-3; 10 bases align to TRBD2. This CDR3 region has 14 residues. V was pared by 11 bases and J by 4 bases, with 9 bases of the junction left unmatched. Here the CDR3 DNA reads TGTGCCGACAAGCGGGAGGGCCTTGCAGATACGCAGTATTTT. Translating gives CADKREGLADTQYF.

The chain links TRBV5-1 to TRBJ2-3; no reliable D call. V dropped 0 bases and J dropped 2 bases, with 7 bases sitting between them. Germline-derived CDR1 and CDR2 are SGHRS and YFSETQ. The CDR3 is 14 amino acids. The CDR3 sequence: CASSLDGVTDTQYF. CDR3 in DNA: TGCGCCAGCAGCTTGGACGGAGTCACAGATACGCAGTATTTT.

This clonotype appeared many times. CDR3 sequence reads: CASSLEGGSPLHF. In DNA, the CDR3 is TGTGCCAGCAGTTTAGAGGGAGGGTCACCCCTCCACTTT. The V gene is TRBV12-3 or TRBV12-4, the J gene TRBJ1-6; no clear D. Between the trimmed V and J ends, which lost 1 base and 10 bases, there was a span of 8 bases. The CDR3 consists of 13 residues.

This clonotype has a count of ten or more. The rearrangement uses TRBV3-1 and TRBJ2-2; weak D call: TRBD1 (5 bases). Germline CDR1 is LGHDT and CDR2 is YNNKEL (reference sequence). The CDR3 sequence is 16 residues long. V lost 1 base and J 4 bases, leaving 13 bases between the germline ends. This CDR3 reads CASSQAVRVGTGELFF. The CDR3 nucleotides are TGTGCCAGCAGCCAAGCGGTCAGGGTGGGCACCGGGGAGCTGTTTTTT.

Ten or more counts support this clonotype. The gene calls are TRBV6-1 and TRBJ2-7; D remains ambiguous. V gave up 1 base and J gave up 2 bases, with 15 bases separating them. This CDR3 spans 16 amino acids. CDR1 and CDR2 from the germline V gene are MNHNS and SASEGT. CDR3 in DNA: TGTGCCAGCAGTGAAGTTTCTACCGGGCAGACCTACGAGCAGTACTTC. As protein: CASSEVSTGQTYEQYF.

Judged by abundance, this clonotype is medium-sized. The rearrangement uses TRBV20-1 and TRBJ1-2; D might be TRBD1 (5 bases). The length of the CDR3 is 16 residues. Germline V gives CDR1 DFQATT, CDR2 SNEGSKA (reference sequence). V lost 3 bases and J 4 bases, leaving 21 bases between the germline ends. In DNA, the CDR3 is TGCAGTGCTAGTAACCCCGACAGACTTTACTCCTATGGCTACACCTTC. Amino acids: CSASNPDRLYSYGYTF.

This clonotype was recorded many times. The rearrangement links TRBV28 to TRBJ2-7; TRBD1 aligns across 7 bases. The CDR3 contains 15 residues. V gave up 6 bases and J gave up 0 bases; unmatched junction bases: 8. Per the germline V gene, CDR1 is MDHEN and CDR2 is SYDVKM. The CDR3 DNA reads TGTGCCAGCAGAACCGGGACAGCCAGCTCCTACGAGCAGTACTTC. Encoded protein: CASRTGTASSYEQYF.

In its sample, this clonotype was seen many times. The rearrangement uses TRBV30 and TRBJ1-2, with D possibly matching TRBD1 (5 bases). The V end lost 4 bases, the J end lost 3 bases, and 9 bases lay between the germline ends. Looked up from germline, CDR1 is GTSNPN and CDR2 is SVGIG (reference sequence). CDR3 length: 12 amino acids. The DNA for the CDR3 is TGTGCCTGGACTCGGGACCACTATGGCTACACCTTC. Its protein is CAWTRDHYGYTF.

The sample holds many counts of this clonotype. V and J are TRBV27 and TRBJ2-3; possible D gene TRBD1, 5 bases. The CDR3 covers 14 residues. V was shortened by 5 bases and J by 3 bases, with 12 bases between the two germline ends. CDR1 is MNHEY and CDR2 is SMNVEV in the germline V gene (reference sequence). The CDR3 DNA reads as TGTGCCAGCAGTCAAGGACATAGGACAGATACGCAGTATTTT. Its protein is CASSQGHRTDTQYF.

This clonotype was found many times. This chain connects TRBV5-5 to TRBJ1-1, with 7 nucleotides matching TRBD1. The germline gives CDR1 SGHKS, CDR2 YYEKEE (reference sequence). The CDR3 has 17 amino acids. V lost 0 bases and J lost 3; bases outside the gene matches: 11. This CDR3 is CASSLAGPGGPDTEAFF. The CDR3 DNA sequence: TGTGCCAGCAGCTTGGCGGGGCCAGGGGGGCCGGACACTGAAGCTTTCTTT. The entire variable domain, with the rest obtained from reference TRBV5-5 and TRBJ1-1, is as follows: DAGVTQSPTHLIKTRGQQVTLRCSPISGHKSVSWYQQVLGQGPQFIFQYYEKEERGRGNFPDRFSARQFPNYSSELNVNALLLGDSALYLCASSLAGPGGPDTEAFFGQGTRLTVV.